The 20 T cell receptor beta chains below all came from one sample that was sequenced in a study of T-cell reconstitution after alpha-beta-depleted transplantation in children. Preparation of the TCRbeta library involved a method that used unique molecular identifiers. TCRdb fed the PCR reads into MiXCR, producing one record per CDR3 protein. The sample has about 160,000 distinct CDR3 sequences, 11% seen once. Specimen: PBMCs, collected before TCRalphabeta/CD19-depleted stem cell transplant. Receptor source: a boy between 2 and 10 years old with acute myeloid leukemia, due to receive a stem cell transplant.

This clonotype was picked up many times. The J gene is TRBJ2-3, the V gene TRBV5-5; TRBD1 matches at 10 bases. V dropped 4 bases and J dropped 3; count of bases not matched to a gene: 8. This CDR3 contains 16 residues. Germline CDR1 SGHKS, CDR2 YYEKEE (reference sequence). The CDR3 spells CASSPYWTGGTDTQYF. In DNA, the CDR3 is TGTGCCAGCAGCCCCTACTGGACAGGGGGTACAGATACGCAGTATTTT. The full variable domain, with the rest looked up from reference TRBV5-5 and TRBJ2-3, is DAGVTQSPTHLIKTRGQQVTLRCSPISGHKSVSWYQQVLGQGPQFIFQYYEKEERGRGNFPDRFSARQFPNYSSELNVNALLLGDSALYLCASSPYWTGGTDTQYFGPGTRLTVL.

This clonotype was recorded at least ten times. The V call is TRBV20-1, the J call TRBJ1-2; D may be TRBD1 (5 bases). CDR1 is DFQATT and CDR2 is SNEGSKA in the germline V gene (reference sequence). Trimming shortened V by 5 bases and J by 4 bases, and 8 bases separated the two germline ends. The CDR3 length is 11 residues. In nucleotides, the CDR3 is TGCAGTGCTTCGGGGGTCTATGGCTACACCTTC. Protein: CSASGVYGYTF.

This clonotype showed up many times. This chain joins TRBV7-9 and TRBJ1-5; D is undetermined. From germline, CDR1 is SEHNR and CDR2 FQNEAQ (reference sequence). This CDR3 is 12 amino acids long. Trimming cost V 2 bases and J 7 bases, with 6 bases left between them. Here the CDR3 reads CASSLLDQPQHF. CDR3 bases: TGTGCCAGCAGCTTATTGGACCAGCCCCAGCATTTT. Together with reference TRBV7-9 and TRBJ1-5, the CDR3 gives the full variable domain: DTGVSQNPRHKITKRGQNVTFRCDPISEHNRLYWYRQTLGQGPEFLTYFQNEAQLEKSRLLSDRFSAERPKGSFSTLEIQRTEQGDSAMYLCASSLLDQPQHFGDGTRLSIL.

This clonotype was seen at least ten times. This chain connects TRBV5-1 to TRBJ1-2; D perhaps matches TRBD1 (5 bases). V was cut by 4 bases and J by 8 bases, with 12 bases left in between. There are 12 residues in the CDR3. CDR1 and CDR2 (germline): SGHRS, YFSETQ. The CDR3 reads CASSPGGVGYTF. As DNA, the CDR3 is TGCGCCAGCAGCCCGGGGGGGGTCGGCTACACCTTC.

This clonotype was observed many times. The chain couples TRBV6-6 to TRBJ2-2, with D maybe TRBD1 (5 bases). The CDR3 loop spans 12 amino acids. Trimming stripped 6 bases from V and 4 bases from J, with 6 bases between. Germline loops: CDR1 MNHNY, CDR2 SVGAGI (reference sequence). The CDR3 region is CASRQGTGELFF. The CDR3 DNA reads as TGTGCCAGCAGGCAGGGCACCGGGGAGCTGTTTTTT.

This clonotype was recorded many times. One end of the junction does not line up with germline, which may come from a read error. This chain connects TRBV7-3 to TRBJ2-1; possible D gene TRBD1, 5 bases. Per the germline V gene, CDR1 is SGHTA and CDR2 is FQGTGA. CDR3 length: 17 amino acids. CDR3 residues: CASSLTPLGDSYNEQFF. CDR3 sequence (DNA): TGTGCCAGCAGCCTAACCCCTTTAGGGGACTCCTACAATGAGCAGTTCTTC.

This clonotype was observed many times. V gene TRBV12-3 or TRBV12-4 combines with J gene TRBJ2-4; 8 bases line up with TRBD2. Trimming removed 1 base from V and 8 bases from J; junction bases left unmatched: 4. The CDR3 length is 14 residues. This CDR3 reads CASSLDGTRDIQYF. In DNA, the CDR3 is TGTGCCAGCAGTTTAGACGGGACTAGGGACATTCAGTACTTC.

The V gene is TRBV7-9, the J gene TRBJ2-3; 12 bases agree with TRBD1. The germline V gene encodes CDR1 SEHNR and CDR2 FQNEAQ (reference sequence). CDR3 size: 14 residues. Trimming at V came to 8 bases and at J to 6 bases, leaving 6 bases not matched to a gene. The CDR3 region is CASGPGTGGDTQYF. DNA of the CDR3: TGTGCCAGCGGCCCCGGGACAGGGGGCGATACGCAGTATTTT. Together with reference TRBV7-9 and TRBJ2-3, the CDR3 gives the full variable domain: DTGVSQNPRHKITKRGQNVTFRCDPISEHNRLYWYRQTLGQGPEFLTYFQNEAQLEKSRLLSDRFSAERPKGSFSTLEIQRTEQGDSAMYLCASGPGTGGDTQYFGPGTRLTVL.

The table lists this clonotype with many counts. This chain uses TRBV20-1 with TRBJ2-3; D perhaps matches TRBD2 (6 bases). The CDR3 contains 12 residues. Trimming took off 0 bases at V and 8 bases at J, with 9 bases between the two ends. CDR1 and CDR2 from the germline V gene are DFQATT and SNEGSKA (reference sequence). This chain's CDR3 is CSARDRDFTQYF. The CDR3 DNA sequence: TGCAGTGCTAGAGACCGGGACTTTACGCAGTATTTT.

This clonotype was recorded many times. CDR3 loop: CSARGYTGYSGNTIYF. CDR3 sequence (DNA): TGCAGTGCTAGAGGCTACACAGGGTACTCTGGAAACACCATATATTTT. The chain uses TRBV20-1 and TRBJ1-3, with D maybe TRBD1 (6 bases). The CDR3 is made up of 16 amino acids. Germline V gene sequence: CDR1 DFQATT, CDR2 SNEGSKA (reference sequence). V gave up 1 base and J gave up 0 bases, with 13 bases separating them.

This clonotype was recorded at least ten times. The chain has TRBV27 and TRBJ1-1, with a weak D call TRBD1 (5 bases). The CDR3 contains 15 residues. The ends were cut back, 5 bases at V and 0 bases at J, with 13 bases in the middle. Germline V gives CDR1 MNHEY, CDR2 SMNVEV (reference sequence). DNA of the CDR3: TGTGCCAGCAGTCCCGGGGCGGGGATGAACACTGAAGCTTTCTTT. This encodes CASSPGAGMNTEAFF.

This clonotype was seen at least ten times. The chain links TRBV20-1 to TRBJ2-1, with D maybe TRBD2 (6 bases). CDR3 length equals 13 residues. Trimming removed 4 bases from V and 0 bases from J, with 7 bases in between. The germline gives CDR1 DFQATT, CDR2 SNEGSKA (reference sequence). CDR3 sequence reads: CSANGGSYNEQFF. The CDR3 DNA follows: TGCAGTGCTAACGGGGGCTCCTACAATGAGCAGTTCTTC.

This clonotype was observed many times. The V gene is TRBV2, the J gene TRBJ1-1; D not certain. Trimming cost V 8 bases and J 1 base, with 14 bases left between them. There are 14 residues in the CDR3. Per germline, CDR1 SNHLY and CDR2 FYNNEI. CDR3 coding DNA: TGTGCCAGCGGGCGGGAGGGCTGGAACACTGAAGCTTTCTTT. As protein: CASGREGWNTEAFF.

This clonotype has only a few counts. The gene calls are TRBV3-1 and TRBJ2-2; the match to TRBD1 covers 7 bases. Germline loops: CDR1 LGHDT, CDR2 YNNKEL (reference sequence). This CDR3 is 13 amino acids long. With 4 bases clipped from V and 6 bases from J, the junction kept 2 bases outside the gene matches. CDR3 loop: CASSRQGPGELFF. The DNA for the CDR3 is TGTGCCAGCAGCCGACAGGGACCCGGGGAGCTGTTTTTT.

The sample holds many counts of this clonotype. The chain carries TRBV29-1 and TRBJ1-2, with 9 bases matching TRBD1. The V gene end was trimmed by 4 bases and the J gene end by 6 bases; junction bases not matched to a gene: 12. Germline values: CDR1 SQVTM, CDR2 ANQGSEA. CDR3 size: 15 residues. DNA for the CDR3: TGCAGCGTTGGGGGCCCCGGGACAGGGTTCCATGGCTACACCTTC. The encoded protein is CSVGGPGTGFHGYTF.

This clonotype was found many times. V gene TRBV5-6 combines with J gene TRBJ1-5, with 9 bases fitting TRBD1. Germline V gene sequence: CDR1 SGHDT, CDR2 YYEEEE. The V segment lost 5 bases and the J segment 5 bases; nucleotides outside the gene matches: 11. This CDR3 is built from 16 residues. The CDR3 loop reads CASSGTGQGGDQPQHF. CDR3 bases: TGTGCCAGCAGTGGGACGGGACAGGGTGGCGATCAGCCCCAGCATTTT. Variable domain in full (rest from reference TRBV5-6 and TRBJ1-5): DAGVTQSPTHLIKTRGQQVTLRCSPKSGHDTVSWYQQALGQGPQFIFQYYEEEERQRGNFPDRFSGHQFPNYSSELNVNALLLGDSALYLCASSGTGQGGDQPQHFGDGTRLSIL.

This sequence joins TRBV7-2 and TRBJ1-4, with TRBD1 matching 9 bases. The germline V gene encodes CDR1 SGHTA and CDR2 FQGNSA. Trimming took 1 base from V and 8 from J; bases not matched to a gene: 2. The CDR3 is 14 residues long. This chain's CDR3 is CASSLVQGAEKLFF. For the CDR3, the DNA is TGTGCCAGCAGCTTAGTACAGGGGGCGGAAAAACTGTTTTTT.

This clonotype was recorded many times. The V and J genes are TRBV3-1 and TRBJ1-2, with D possibly matching TRBD1 (5 bases). V was shortened by 2 bases and J by 0 bases, with 34 bases between the two germline ends. The germline CDR1 and CDR2 sequences are LGHDT and YNNKEL (reference sequence). The CDR3 consists of 23 residues. As DNA, the CDR3 is TGTGCCAGCAGCCAACGGCTCCTGAATCCAGGGACGATATTTACCCCGGCTAACTATGGCTACACCTTC. Protein sequence: CASSQRLLNPGTIFTPANYGYTF.

This clonotype was recorded many times. This sequence joins TRBV4-1 and TRBJ1-5; D remains ambiguous. The CDR3 totals 16 residues. Deletions cut 0 bases from V and 0 bases from J, with 9 bases between. From germline, CDR1 is MGHRA and CDR2 YSYEKL. The CDR3 is CASSQEGVNSNQPQHF. CDR3 nucleotides: TGCGCCAGCAGCCAAGAGGGAGTTAATAGCAATCAGCCCCAGCATTTT.

This clonotype was detected ten times or more. The CDR3 coding sequence is TGCAGTGCTAGAGATCTTCCGCAAGAGACCCAGTACTTC. This encodes CSARDLPQETQYF. The chain couples TRBV20-1 to TRBJ2-5; D is undetermined. Trimming stripped 0 bases from V and 2 bases from J, with 7 bases between. Per germline, CDR1 DFQATT and CDR2 SNEGSKA (reference sequence). The CDR3 runs to 13 residues.